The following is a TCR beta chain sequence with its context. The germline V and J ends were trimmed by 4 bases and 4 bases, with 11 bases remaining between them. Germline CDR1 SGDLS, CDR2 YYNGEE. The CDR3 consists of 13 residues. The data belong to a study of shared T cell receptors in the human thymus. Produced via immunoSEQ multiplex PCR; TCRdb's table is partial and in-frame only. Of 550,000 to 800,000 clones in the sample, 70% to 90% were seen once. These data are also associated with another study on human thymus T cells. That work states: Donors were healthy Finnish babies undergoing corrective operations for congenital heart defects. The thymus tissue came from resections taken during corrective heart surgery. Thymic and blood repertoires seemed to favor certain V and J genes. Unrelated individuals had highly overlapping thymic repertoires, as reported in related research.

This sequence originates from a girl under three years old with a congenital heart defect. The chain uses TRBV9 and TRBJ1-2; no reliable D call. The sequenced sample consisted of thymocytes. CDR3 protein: CASSYGAFYGYTF. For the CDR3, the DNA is TGTGCCAGCAGCTACGGAGCTTTCTATGGCTACACCTTC.